This is a list of T cell receptor beta chains from one sample in a study of PD-L1 blockade in urothelial cancer. The assay was immunoSEQ multiplex PCR, and TCRdb's table has in-frame clones only and misses some. The sample has tens of thousands of clones; around four fifths are singletons. Here the sequenced sample was PBMCs, taken around atezolizumab (anti-PD-L1) treatment. These TCRs come from a man in his forties or fifties with urothelial cancer. Each CDR3 is given with its conserved first and last residue. A D gene is named only where the DNA matches it firmly. Rows give clone size only sometimes, using once, few, many, or a class for an expanded clone.

J | size | D | V | CDR3 | DNA
TRBJ2-1 | NA | NA | TRBV10-3 | CAISGRGSDNEQFF | TGTGCCATCAGTGGCAGGGGAAGTGACAATGAGCAGTTCTTC
TRBJ2-3 | once | TRBD2 | TRBV14 | CASSQDEFLAGAGTDTQYF | TGTGCCAGCAGCCAAGATGAGTTCCTAGCGGGAGCTGGCACAGATACGCAGTATTTT
TRBJ1-2 | NA | TRBD1 | TRBV28 | CASSHGQGSNGYTF | TGTGCCAGCAGTCACGGACAGGGGTCGAACGGCTACACCTTC
TRBJ1-1 | NA | NA | TRBV28 | CASSSLTEAFF | TGTGCCAGCAGTTCTTTGACTGAAGCTTTCTTT
TRBJ2-7 | NA | TRBD2 | TRBV28 | CASSSSAGGSYEQYF | TGTGCCAGCAGTTCCTCAGCGGGGGGCTCCTACGAGCAGTACTTC
TRBJ2-5 | NA | NA | TRBV2 | CASRRIETQYF | TGTGCCAGCAGGAGAATAGAGACCCAGTACTTC
TRBJ2-6 | NA | TRBD2 | TRBV7-3 | CASRGLAGIGSGANVLTF | TGTGCCAGCCGGGGACTAGCGGGGATTGGCTCTGGGGCCAACGTCCTGACTTTC
TRBJ2-7 | NA | NA | TRBV11-3 | CASSRNSYEQYF | TGTGCCAGCAGCCGTAACTCCTACGAGCAGTACTTC
TRBJ2-7 | once | TRBD2 | TRBV28 | CASSLLAGGRNEQYF | TGTGCCAGCAGTTTACTAGCGGGAGGGCGCAACGAGCAGTACTTC
TRBJ2-5 | NA | TRBD2 | TRBV27 | CASSSVAGGEETQYF | TGTGCCAGCAGTTCCGTAGCGGGAGGGGAGGAGACCCAGTACTTC
TRBJ2-1 | NA | TRBD2 | TRBV30 | CASDPGLAGAIHEQFF | TGTGCCTCCGACCCGGGACTAGCGGGAGCTATACATGAGCAGTTCTTC
TRBJ1-5 | NA | TRBD1 | TRBV15 | CATSPRGMDRVPNQPQHF | TGTGCCACCAGCCCACGAGGAATGGACAGGGTGCCCAATCAGCCCCAGCATTTT
TRBJ2-1 | once | TRBD1 | TRBV5-8 | CASMAGTGPNEQFF | TGTGCCAGCATGGCGGGGACAGGCCCCAATGAGCAGTTCTTC
TRBJ2-3 | NA | NA | TRBV11-2 | CASSPPPLGTDTQYF | TGTGCCAGCAGCCCTCCACCCCTCGGGACAGATACGCAGTATTTT
TRBJ1-5 | NA | NA | TRBV19 | CASSRTADQPQHF | TGTGCCAGTAGCCGGACTGCTGATCAGCCCCAGCATTTT
TRBJ2-1 | NA | TRBD2 | TRBV7-3 | CASSFRLAGNNEQFF | TGTGCCAGCAGCTTCCGACTAGCGGGAAACAATGAGCAGTTCTTC
TRBJ1-4 | NA | TRBD1 | TRBV6-1 | CASRPTGPTNEKLFF | TGTGCCAGCAGACCGACAGGGCCAACTAATGAAAAACTGTTTTTT
TRBJ2-7 | NA | TRBD2 | TRBV7-2 | CASSLTGTSGSGEQYF | TGTGCCAGCAGCTTAACTGGGACTAGCGGCAGCGGGGAGCAGTACTTC
TRBJ1-1 | NA | NA | TRBV7-9 | CASSEENTEAFF | TGTGCCAGCAGCGAGGAGAACACTGAAGCTTTCTTT
TRBJ2-1 | once | NA | TRBV25-1 | CASSGPTLNNEQFF | TGTGCCAGCAGTGGCCCTACTCTGAACAATGAGCAGTTCTTC
TRBJ1-1 | NA | NA | TRBV6-1 | CASSDTQGNTEAFF | TGTGCCAGCAGTGATACACAGGGGAACACTGAAGCTTTCTTT
TRBJ1-2 | NA | NA | TRBV18 | CASSPPNRHGYTF | TGTGCCAGCTCACCACCAAACAGGCATGGCTACACCTTC
TRBJ1-3 | once | NA | TRBV19 | CASSISSNTIYF | TGTGCCAGTAGTATATCCTCGAACACCATATATTTT
TRBJ1-1 | NA | NA | TRBV7-2 | CASSSSALKAEAFF | TGTGCCAGCAGCTCCTCCGCCCTAAAAGCTGAAGCTTTCTTT
TRBJ1-1 | NA | NA | TRBV5-4 | CASSLKQGMDTEAFF | TGTGCCAGCAGCTTGAAACAGGGTATGGACACTGAAGCTTTCTTT
TRBJ2-2 | NA | NA | TRBV9 | CASSAPGGVNGELFF | TGTGCCAGCAGCGCCCCCGGAGGGGTTAACGGGGAGCTGTTTTTT
TRBJ1-4 | once | NA | TRBV30 | CAWSRTNSAGEKLFF | TGTGCCTGGAGTCGGACTAACTCGGCGGGTGAAAAACTGTTTTTT
TRBJ2-2 | NA | TRBD1 | TRBV7-9 | CASSFAGTVGELFF | TGTGCCAGCAGCTTTGCCGGGACAGTCGGGGAGCTGTTTTTT
TRBJ2-1 | NA | NA | TRBV4-2 | CASSYLEGFRSYNEQFF | TGTGCCAGCTCTTACTTGGAGGGGTTTAGGTCCTACAATGAGCAGTTCTTC
TRBJ1-2 | once | TRBD1 | TRBV7-9 | CASSLSGGAHGYTF | TGTGCCAGCAGCTTATCAGGGGGCGCGCATGGCTACACCTTC
TRBJ2-5 | NA | TRBD1 | TRBV5-1 | CASSPLDRGLRETQYF | TGCGCCAGCAGCCCACTGGACAGGGGGTTACGCGAGACCCAGTACTTC
TRBJ2-7 | NA | TRBD1 | TRBV14 | CASSRTGEIYEQYF | TGTGCCAGCAGCCGGACAGGGGAAATCTACGAGCAGTACTTC
TRBJ1-1 | NA | NA | TRBV5-1 | CASSLGRGTEAFF | TGCGCCAGCAGCTTGGGTAGGGGCACTGAAGCTTTCTTT
TRBJ2-3 | few | NA | TRBV2 | CASSYRSTDTQYF | TGTGCCAGCAGTTACAGGAGCACAGATACGCAGTATTTT
TRBJ2-3 | NA | TRBD2 | TRBV7-2 | CASSLVGGRTDTQYF | TGTGCCAGCAGCTTAGTAGGCGGGAGGACAGATACGCAGTATTTT
TRBJ1-2 | NA | TRBD1 | TRBV28 | CASSSPDRVYGYTF | TGTGCCAGCAGTTCGCCGGACAGGGTCTATGGCTACACCTTC
TRBJ2-7 | NA | TRBD2 | TRBV29-1 | CSVRPGTSPYEQYF | TGCAGCGTCCGTCCCGGGACTAGCCCCTACGAGCAGTACTTC
TRBJ2-7 | NA | NA | TRBV7-5 | CARPPWRDIPYEQYF | TGTGCCAGGCCGCCCTGGAGGGATATACCCTACGAGCAGTACTTC
TRBJ2-5 | NA | TRBD1 | TRBV6-1 | CASSFDRGMDPQYF | TGTGCCAGCAGTTTCGACAGGGGCATGGACCCCCAGTACTTC
TRBJ1-4 | NA | NA | TRBV7-9 | CASSPLGDEKLFF | TGTGCCAGCAGCCCTTTGGGAGATGAAAAACTGTTTTTT
TRBJ2-7 | NA | TRBD1 | TRBV6-5 | CASSARDRGYEQYF | TGTGCCAGCAGTGCCCGGGACAGGGGCTACGAGCAGTACTTC
TRBJ1-1 | NA | TRBD1 | TRBV2 | CASSPTVPGQGRTTEAFF | TGTGCCAGCAGTCCTACCGTCCCGGGACAGGGACGGACCACTGAAGCTTTCTTT
TRBJ1-4 | NA | NA | TRBV15 | CATSRDQGDEKLFF | TGTGCCACCAGCAGAGATCAAGGGGATGAAAAACTGTTTTTT
TRBJ2-2 | NA | NA | TRBV5-1 | CASSQTTPNTGELFF | TGCGCCAGCAGCCAAACCACACCGAACACCGGGGAGCTGTTTTTT
TRBJ1-3 | NA | NA | TRBV4-2 | CASSQEFGSGNTIYF | TGTGCCAGCAGCCAAGAGTTCGGCTCTGGAAACACCATATATTTT